What follows are 20 T cell receptor beta chains derived from one specimen sequenced in a study of early T cells in non-severe SARS-CoV-2 infection. TCRdb reanalysed the 5' RACE reads using MiXCR and keeps one entry per CDR3 protein. The sample holds about 72,000 distinct CDR3 sequences, over 9.5% seen once. The input for sequencing was whole blood, taken at baseline. The source is an adult who was a healthcare worker with PCR-confirmed SARS-CoV-2 infection or an uninfected control (not recorded which).

This clonotype was counted many times. The chain combines TRBV20-1 with TRBJ1-3; D ambiguous. Deletions cut 7 bases from V and 4 bases from J, with 8 bases between. The CDR3 contains 11 residues. Per the germline V gene, CDR1 is DFQATT and CDR2 is SNEGSKA (reference sequence). The CDR3 region is CSVRRGNTIYF. CDR3 nucleotide sequence: TGCAGTGTCCGGCGGGGAAACACCATATATTTT.

This clonotype was seen more than once but under ten times. The chain combines TRBV9 with TRBJ2-3; 11 positions match TRBD2. After removal of 4 bases from V and 2 bases from J, the junction contained 6 bases not matched to a gene. Germline CDR1 is SGDLS and CDR2 is YYNGEE. The CDR3 is 16 residues long. The CDR3 DNA sequence: TGTGCCAGCAGCCCAGGGACTAGCGGCCTCACAGATACGCAGTATTTT. Amino acids: CASSPGTSGLTDTQYF.

This clonotype was observed a few times. This sequence joins TRBV6-1 and TRBJ1-5; no clear D gene. Germline CDR1 MNHNS, CDR2 SASEGT. The CDR3 has 13 residues. Between the trimmed V and J ends, which lost 8 bases and 1 base, there was a span of 9 bases. CDR3 nucleotides: TGTGCCAGCGGGTGGTCAAGCAATCAGCCCCAGCATTTT. Amino acid sequence: CASGWSSNQPQHF.

The J gene is TRBJ2-2, the V gene TRBV5-1; D remains unclear. Germline lookup yields CDR1 SGHRS and CDR2 YFSETQ. With 3 bases removed from V and 0 bases from J, the gap between germline ends came to 6 bases. This CDR3 is built from 14 residues. The CDR3 DNA reads TGCGCCAGCAGCTCCAATACGAACACCGGGGAGCTGTTTTTT. Translation gives CASSSNTNTGELFF.

The chain uses TRBV27 and TRBJ2-3; 11 positions agree with TRBD2. Germline V gives CDR1 MNHEY, CDR2 SMNVEV (reference sequence). The V gene end was trimmed by 5 bases and the J gene end by 5 bases; junction bases not matched to a gene: 9. The CDR3 runs 16 residues. The CDR3 region has the DNA TGTGCCAGCAGTCCTAGACTAGCGGGGCGAGGAGATACGCAGTATTTT. This gives the protein CASSPRLAGRGDTQYF.

This clonotype was seen a handful of times. The chain links TRBV5-1 to TRBJ1-1; D remains ambiguous. Trimming shortened V by 6 bases and J by 2 bases, and 11 bases separated the two germline ends. The CDR3 extends over 13 amino acids. Looked up from germline, CDR1 is SGHRS and CDR2 is YFSETQ. The DNA of the CDR3 is TGCGCCAGCAAAAGGGAGAGTAACACTGAAGCTTTCTTT. This encodes CASKRESNTEAFF.

The CDR3: CASSFLRGANTGELFF. The CDR3 DNA follows: TGCGCCAGCAGCTTCCTGCGGGGGGCGAACACCGGGGAGCTGTTTTTT. The chain recombines TRBV5-1 with TRBJ2-2, with 8 bases that match TRBD2. CDR3 size: 16 residues. The germline V gene has CDR1 SGHRS and CDR2 YFSETQ. After removal of 2 bases from V and 0 bases from J, the junction contained 3 bases not matched to a gene.

V gene TRBV6-5 combines with J gene TRBJ2-6, with D unresolved. The CDR3 has 23 residues. Germline V gene lookup returns CDR1 MNHEY and CDR2 SVGAGI. Trimming removed 0 bases from V and 0 bases from J, with 27 bases in between. The CDR3 sequence is CASSYSRIPLPENPSSGANVLTF. The CDR3 DNA sequence: TGTGCCAGCAGTTACTCTCGGATTCCTCTCCCAGAGAACCCAAGCTCTGGGGCCAACGTCCTGACTTTC.

This clonotype was seen a few times. V is TRBV4-3 and J is TRBJ2-1, with TRBD2 matching over 14 bases. CDR1 is LGHNA and CDR2 is YSLEER in the germline V gene. This CDR3 has 17 residues. V was clipped by 0 bases and J by 7 bases; unmatched bases: 5. This CDR3 reads CASSQDMTSGGENEQFF. In DNA form, the CDR3 reads TGCGCCAGCAGCCAAGACATGACTAGCGGGGGGGAAAATGAGCAGTTCTTC.

This clonotype was picked up a small number of times. The chain joins TRBV19 to TRBJ1-4, with D uncertain. In germline, CDR1 is LNHDA, CDR2 SQIVND (reference sequence). CDR3 length equals 12 residues. Trimming stripped 4 bases from V and 10 bases from J, with 10 bases between. The CDR3 DNA reads TGTGCCAGTAGTAGTCCGTGGGGAAAACTGTTTTTT. This codes for CASSSPWGKLFF.

Worth noting for this clonotype: A much larger clone lies a single base off, so this may be a read error. The V call is TRBV10-2, the J call TRBJ2-7; 7 bases agree with TRBD2. CDR3 length: 12 amino acids. V lost 8 bases, J lost 7 bases, and 8 bases stayed unmatched. Germline CDR1 and CDR2: WSHSY and SAAADI. The CDR3 DNA sequence: TGCGCCAGCTCCGGACTAGTGGGGGAGCAGTACTTC. Residues: CASSGLVGEQYF.

This clonotype has a handful of counts. The chain carries TRBV10-2 and TRBJ1-6, with unresolved D. The germline V and J ends were trimmed by 6 bases and 0 bases, with 12 bases remaining between them. This CDR3 is 16 amino acids long. The V gene's germline CDR1 is WSHSY and CDR2 SAAADI. The CDR3 loop reads CASRDGYSSYNSPLHF. The DNA for the CDR3 is TGCGCCAGCAGGGACGGCTACAGCTCCTATAATTCACCCCTCCACTTT.

The table lists this clonotype with many counts. The chain couples TRBV27 to TRBJ1-5, with a weak D call TRBD1 (6 bases). Germline V lookup: CDR1 MNHEY, CDR2 SMNVEV (reference sequence). The germline V and J ends were trimmed by 3 bases and 2 bases, with 11 bases remaining between them. The CDR3 is 15 residues long. The CDR3 nucleotides are TGTGCCAGCAGTTTTCTAGGGGGAGGCAATCAGCCCCAGCATTTT. Protein product: CASSFLGGGNQPQHF.

The table lists this clonotype with many counts. The rearrangement uses TRBV20-1 and TRBJ2-5; D may be TRBD1 (5 bases). The ends were cut back, 6 bases at V and 5 bases at J, with 13 bases in the middle. Germline V lookup: CDR1 DFQATT, CDR2 SNEGSKA (reference sequence). The CDR3 contains 12 residues. The CDR3, as DNA: TGCAGTGCCGTAGGGGCTCGGGAGACCCAGTACTTC. It encodes CSAVGARETQYF.

The chain combines TRBV6-2 or TRBV6-3 with TRBJ2-7; possible D gene TRBD2, 5 bases. The germline V gene has CDR1 MNHEY and CDR2 SVGEGT. The CDR3 has 17 amino acids. Trimming left V 5 bases short and J 4 bases short, with 24 bases between. The chain's CDR3 is CASSPHEPTGRVYEQYF. The CDR3 DNA is TGTGCCAGCAGTCCACACGAACCAACTGGGCGGGTGTACGAGCAGTACTTC.

This clonotype was recorded a few times. The chain is built from TRBV5-1 and TRBJ2-2; D remains unclear. CDR3 length equals 14 residues. Germline values: CDR1 SGHRS, CDR2 YFSETQ. Deletions cut 1 base from V and 6 bases from J, with 10 bases between. CDR3 bases: TGCGCCAGCAGCTTGAGACCCACCGCCGGGGAGCTGTTTTTT. It is translated as CASSLRPTAGELFF.

This clonotype has only a few counts. This chain joins TRBV20-1 and TRBJ1-5; no firm D call. Germline V gene lookup returns CDR1 DFQATT and CDR2 SNEGSKA (reference sequence). CDR3 length: 16 amino acids. V dropped 5 bases and J dropped 6 bases, with 23 bases sitting between them. The CDR3 bases are TGCAGTGCTCTGACCCCGGCAGGCATCAAGGGTCAGCCCCAGCATTTT. Protein product: CSALTPAGIKGQPQHF.

This clonotype was observed at least ten times. The DNA for the CDR3 is TGCGCCAGCAGCCCGCAATTGAACACTGAAGCTTTCTTT. Its translation: CASSPQLNTEAFF. V usage is TRBV4-1 and J usage is TRBJ1-1; D call uncertain. CDR1 and CDR2 from the germline V gene are MGHRA and YSYEKL. Trimming cost V 4 bases and J 0 bases, with 6 bases left between them. This CDR3 comprises 13 residues.

This clonotype was counted at least ten times. The chain employs TRBV12-3 or TRBV12-4 and TRBJ2-2; TRBD2 matches 13 bases. The V and J ends lost 6 bases and 5 bases, in that order; junction bases with no gene match: 6. This CDR3 comprises 16 residues. CDR3 loop: CASSPPGLAGTGELFF. As DNA, the CDR3 is TGTGCCAGCAGCCCTCCGGGACTAGCGGGGACCGGGGAGCTGTTTTTT.

This clonotype was observed a handful of times. The chain combines TRBV24-1 with TRBJ1-1; D not certain. The CDR3 length is 17 residues. Trimming took off 5 bases at V and 4 bases at J, with 22 bases between the two ends. Germline V gives CDR1 KGHDR, CDR2 SFDVKD. The CDR3 region has the DNA TGTGCCACCAGTGGGGGTGGTGGGTCCCGCAGTAGCACTGAAGCTTTCTTT. Protein product: CATSGGGGSRSSTEAFF.